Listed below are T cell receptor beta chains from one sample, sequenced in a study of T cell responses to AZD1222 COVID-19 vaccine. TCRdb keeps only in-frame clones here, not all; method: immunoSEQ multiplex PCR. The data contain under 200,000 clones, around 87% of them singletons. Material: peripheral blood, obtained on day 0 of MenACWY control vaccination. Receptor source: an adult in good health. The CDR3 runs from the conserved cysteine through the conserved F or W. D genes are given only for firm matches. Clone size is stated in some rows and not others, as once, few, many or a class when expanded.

CDR3 protein: CASSLIGLAGQFF
CDR3 DNA: TGTGCCAGCAGCTTAATTGGGTTAGCGGGGCAGTTCTTC
D gene: TRBD2
V gene: TRBV11-2
clone size: -
J gene: TRBJ2-1

CDR3 protein: CASSGGLAGVLYF
CDR3 DNA: TGTGCCAGCAGCGGGGGACTAGCGGGAGTTCTGTACTTC
D gene: TRBD2
V gene: TRBV9
clone size: -
J gene: TRBJ2-7

CDR3 protein: CASSATGAGQAFF
CDR3 DNA: TGTGCCAGCAGCGCAACAGGGGCGGGTCAAGCTTTCTTT
D gene: TRBD1
V gene: TRBV5-6
clone size: -
J gene: TRBJ1-1

CDR3 protein: CASSIKMRQNTEAFF
CDR3 DNA: TGTGCCAGTAGTATAAAGATGAGGCAAAACACTGAAGCTTTCTTT
D gene: -
V gene: TRBV19
clone size: -
J gene: TRBJ1-1

CDR3 protein: CASSPYSDPRGPGGYF
CDR3 DNA: TGTGCCAGCAGTCCATACTCGGACCCTAGGGGCCCAGGTGGGTACTTC
D gene: -
V gene: TRBV27
clone size: -
J gene: TRBJ2-7

CDR3 protein: CASSPKILGQGGKDGYTF
CDR3 DNA: TGTGCCAGCTCACCTAAAATCCTGGGACAGGGGGGAAAGGATGGCTACACCTTC
D gene: TRBD1
V gene: TRBV18
clone size: -
J gene: TRBJ1-2

CDR3 protein: CASSLMAGGHTGELFF
CDR3 DNA: TGTGCCAGCAGCTTAATGGCAGGGGGCCACACCGGGGAGCTGTTTTTT
D gene: TRBD1
V gene: TRBV7-2
clone size: -
J gene: TRBJ2-2

CDR3 protein: CSVGGRSTEAFF
CDR3 DNA: TGCAGCGTTGGTGGGAGGAGCACTGAAGCTTTCTTT
D gene: -
V gene: TRBV29-1
clone size: -
J gene: TRBJ1-1

CDR3 protein: CASLRSLAYEQYF
CDR3 DNA: TGTGCCAGCTTGAGGAGTTTGGCCTACGAGCAGTACTTC
D gene: -
V gene: TRBV2
clone size: -
J gene: TRBJ2-7

CDR3 protein: CASSNPGQPTYEQYF
CDR3 DNA: TGTGCCAGCAGTAACCCTGGACAGCCTACCTACGAGCAGTACTTC
D gene: -
V gene: TRBV6-5
clone size: -
J gene: TRBJ2-7

CDR3 protein: CSVEVARGEHGYTF
CDR3 DNA: TGCAGCGTTGAAGTAGCCAGGGGAGAACATGGCTACACCTTC
D gene: -
V gene: TRBV29-1
clone size: once
J gene: TRBJ1-2

CDR3 protein: CASRGGQNSNQPQHF
CDR3 DNA: TGTGCCAGCAGGGGGGGACAGAATAGCAATCAGCCCCAGCATTTT
D gene: TRBD1
V gene: TRBV28
clone size: -
J gene: TRBJ1-5

CDR3 protein: CASSVTGAREQYF
CDR3 DNA: TGTGCCAGCAGCGTTACGGGGGCGCGAGAGCAGTACTTC
D gene: -
V gene: TRBV9
clone size: -
J gene: TRBJ2-7

CDR3 protein: CASSDDRGPELGPLHF
CDR3 DNA: TGTGCCAGCAGTGATGACAGGGGGCCTGAACTGGGTCCCCTCCACTTT
D gene: TRBD1
V gene: TRBV28
clone size: -
J gene: TRBJ1-6

CDR3 protein: CASSPLGDQPQHF
CDR3 DNA: TGTGCCAGCAGCCCCCTGGGAGATCAGCCCCAGCATTTT
D gene: -
V gene: TRBV7-9
clone size: many
J gene: TRBJ1-5

CDR3 protein: CASSPELAAVEETQYF
CDR3 DNA: TGTGCCAGCAGCCCCGAACTAGCGGCTGTCGAAGAGACCCAGTACTTC
D gene: TRBD2
V gene: TRBV7-2
clone size: -
J gene: TRBJ2-5

CDR3 protein: CASSAGRWLAGRAGAKNIQYF
CDR3 DNA: TGTGCCAGCAGTGCCGGGAGGTGGCTAGCGGGGAGAGCGGGAGCCAAAAACATTCAGTACTTC
D gene: TRBD2
V gene: TRBV28
clone size: -
J gene: TRBJ2-4

CDR3 protein: CASSQPHQGPHEQYF
CDR3 DNA: TGTGCCAGCAGCCAACCTCATCAGGGACCCCACGAGCAGTACTTC
D gene: -
V gene: TRBV14
clone size: -
J gene: TRBJ2-7

CDR3 protein: CASSQGAEIAGGQETQYF
CDR3 DNA: TGTGCCAGCAGCCAAGGGGCAGAAATAGCGGGGGGGCAAGAGACCCAGTACTTC
D gene: TRBD2
V gene: TRBV3-1/TRBV3-2
clone size: -
J gene: TRBJ2-5

CDR3 protein: CSVPGGGSEKLFF
CDR3 DNA: TGCAGCGTACCAGGGGGGGGTAGTGAAAAACTGTTTTTT
D gene: TRBD1
V gene: TRBV29-1
clone size: -
J gene: TRBJ1-4

CDR3 protein: CASGSGRFSDEQFF
CDR3 DNA: TGTGCCAGCGGGAGCGGGAGGTTCTCAGATGAGCAGTTCTTC
D gene: TRBD2
V gene: TRBV9
clone size: few
J gene: TRBJ2-1

CDR3 protein: CASSKVAGGPTEQFF
CDR3 DNA: TGTGCCAGTAGTAAGGTAGCGGGGGGGCCCACTGAGCAGTTCTTC
D gene: TRBD2
V gene: TRBV19
clone size: -
J gene: TRBJ2-1

CDR3 protein: CASSQRGMGRQKGGYTF
CDR3 DNA: TGTGCCAGCAGCCAGCGGGGAATGGGCCGGCAGAAAGGTGGCTACACCTTC
D gene: -
V gene: TRBV3-1/TRBV3-2
clone size: -
J gene: TRBJ1-2

CDR3 protein: CASTRPDGGEAFF
CDR3 DNA: TGCGCCAGCACCCGGCCGGATGGTGGTGAAGCTTTCTTT
D gene: -
V gene: TRBV10-1
clone size: -
J gene: TRBJ1-1

CDR3 protein: CASSLKVNTEAFF
CDR3 DNA: TGTGCCAGCAGCCTCAAGGTAAACACTGAAGCTTTCTTT
D gene: -
V gene: TRBV14
clone size: -
J gene: TRBJ1-1

CDR3 protein: CASSSRTGGTDTQYF
CDR3 DNA: TGTGCCAGCAGTTCCCGGACAGGGGGGACAGATACGCAGTATTTT
D gene: TRBD1
V gene: TRBV28
clone size: -
J gene: TRBJ2-3

CDR3 protein: CASWGRKGTNEKLFF
CDR3 DNA: TGTGCCAGCTGGGGGCGGAAAGGAACTAATGAAAAACTGTTTTTT
D gene: -
V gene: TRBV28
clone size: -
J gene: TRBJ1-4

CDR3 protein: CASSFGILYSGNTIYF
CDR3 DNA: TGCGCCAGCAGCTTCGGGATTTTGTATTCTGGAAACACCATATATTTT
D gene: -
V gene: TRBV5-1
clone size: -
J gene: TRBJ1-3

CDR3 protein: CASRGQGQDYGYTF
CDR3 DNA: TGTGCCAGCCGAGGACAGGGTCAGGACTATGGCTACACCTTC
D gene: TRBD1
V gene: TRBV19
clone size: -
J gene: TRBJ1-2

CDR3 protein: CAWSVGDYGDQPQHF
CDR3 DNA: TGTGCCTGGAGTGTGGGGGACTATGGGGATCAGCCCCAGCATTTT
D gene: -
V gene: TRBV30
clone size: -
J gene: TRBJ1-5

CDR3 protein: CASSLAGTGGSPLHF
CDR3 DNA: TGTGCCAGCAGCTTAGCGGGGACGGGGGGTTCACCCCTCCACTTT
D gene: -
V gene: TRBV7-9
clone size: -
J gene: TRBJ1-6

CDR3 protein: CASSQFGGFYGYTF
CDR3 DNA: TGTGCCAGCAGCCAGTTCGGGGGGTTCTATGGCTACACCTTC
D gene: -
V gene: TRBV5-4
clone size: -
J gene: TRBJ1-2

CDR3 protein: CASSLEPSNEKLFF
CDR3 DNA: TGTGCCAGCAGCTTGGAGCCTTCTAATGAAAAACTGTTTTTT
D gene: -
V gene: TRBV5-8
clone size: -
J gene: TRBJ1-4

CDR3 protein: CASSEVEPTEAFF
CDR3 DNA: TGTGCCAGCAGTGAGGTGGAGCCCACTGAAGCTTTCTTT
D gene: -
V gene: TRBV6-1
clone size: -
J gene: TRBJ1-1

CDR3 protein: CASSQDDGHSNQPQHF
CDR3 DNA: TGTGCCAGCAGCCAAGATGACGGCCATAGCAATCAGCCCCAGCATTTT
D gene: -
V gene: TRBV3-1/TRBV3-2
clone size: few
J gene: TRBJ1-5

CDR3 protein: CASRISGTPSYEQYF
CDR3 DNA: TGTGCCAGCAGAATTTCCGGGACACCCTCCTACGAGCAGTACTTC
D gene: -
V gene: TRBV2
clone size: few
J gene: TRBJ2-7

CDR3 protein: CASSQVGPRDIQYF
CDR3 DNA: TGCGCCAGCAGCCAAGTGGGGCCGCGGGACATTCAGTACTTC
D gene: -
V gene: TRBV4-1
clone size: -
J gene: TRBJ2-4

CDR3 protein: CASSFLGQGLGNEQFF
CDR3 DNA: TGTGCCAGCAGTTTCCTCGGACAGGGGCTGGGTAATGAGCAGTTCTTC
D gene: TRBD1
V gene: TRBV28
clone size: -
J gene: TRBJ2-1

CDR3 protein: CASSVAASSGEYNEQFF
CDR3 DNA: TGTGCCAGCAGCGTAGCGGCGTCTAGCGGAGAGTACAATGAGCAGTTCTTC
D gene: TRBD2
V gene: TRBV9
clone size: -
J gene: TRBJ2-1

CDR3 protein: CASSGAVDSGANVLTF
CDR3 DNA: TGTGCCAGCAGTGGTGCAGTGGACTCTGGGGCCAACGTCCTGACTTTC
D gene: -
V gene: TRBV25-1
clone size: -
J gene: TRBJ2-6

CDR3 protein: CASSQERHPRYGYTF
CDR3 DNA: TGCGCCAGCAGCCAAGAGCGGCATCCCCGCTATGGCTACACCTTC
D gene: -
V gene: TRBV4-3
clone size: once
J gene: TRBJ1-2

CDR3 protein: CASSLDGISYNEQFF
CDR3 DNA: TGCGCCAGCAGCTTGGACGGGATAAGCTACAATGAGCAGTTCTTC
D gene: -
V gene: TRBV5-1
clone size: -
J gene: TRBJ2-1

CDR3 protein: CASSLGGANTGELFF
CDR3 DNA: TGTGCCAGCAGCTTAGGTGGGGCGAACACCGGGGAGCTGTTTTTT
D gene: -
V gene: TRBV7-3
clone size: few
J gene: TRBJ2-2

CDR3 protein: CASSYGGGRADTQYF
CDR3 DNA: TGTGCCAGCAGTTATGGCGGGGGGCGGGCAGATACGCAGTATTTT
D gene: TRBD2
V gene: TRBV6-6
clone size: -
J gene: TRBJ2-3

CDR3 protein: CASSLAGELSATNEKLFF
CDR3 DNA: TGCGCCAGCAGCTTGGCCGGAGAGTTAAGCGCAACTAATGAAAAACTGTTTTTT
D gene: -
V gene: TRBV5-1
clone size: -
J gene: TRBJ1-4

CDR3 protein: CASSVKPGLAGAETQYF
CDR3 DNA: TGTGCCAGCAGCGTCAAGCCGGGACTAGCGGGAGCTGAGACCCAGTACTTC
D gene: TRBD2
V gene: TRBV7-8
clone size: -
J gene: TRBJ2-5

CDR3 protein: CASSSQDISLGEKLFF
CDR3 DNA: TGTGCCAGCAGCTCCCAGGATATCTCCCTGGGTGAAAAACTGTTTTTT
D gene: -
V gene: TRBV9
clone size: few
J gene: TRBJ1-4